This is a list of T cell receptor beta chains from one sample in a study of metastatic and nonmetastatic thyroid tumors. TCRdb re-called clones via MiXCR from the PCR reads. The sample records approximately 29,000 clones, about 32% being singletons. The sequencing input was blood. Receptor source: a female donor with papillary thyroid cancer or a benign thyroid nodule (not recorded which). Some clones in this sample may be carry-over from other donors' samples. Both conserved end residues are part of each CDR3. D genes are given only for firm matches. Clone size appears in some rows only: once, few, many, or a class for an expanded clone.

clone_size d_call j_call v_call cdr3_aa cdr3_nt
few NA TRBJ2-2 TRBV6-4 CASSELAWTGELFF TGTGCCAGCAGTGAATTGGCGTGGACCGGGGAGCTGTTTTTT
NA TRBD2 TRBJ2-2 TRBV13 CASRHHRSGTNTGELFF TGTGCCAGCAGACACCACCGTAGCGGGACGAACACCGGGGAGCTGTTTTTT
many NA TRBJ2-2 TRBV7-3 CASSPSLATGELFF TGTGCCAGCAGCCCCAGTTTAGCCACCGGGGAGCTGTTTTTT
many NA TRBJ1-4 TRBV28 CASSPLGEKLFF TGTGCCAGCAGTCCCCTCGGGGAAAAACTGTTTTTT
many NA TRBJ2-7 TRBV7-9 CASSMRRNEQYF TGTGCCAGCAGCATGCGAAGGAACGAGCAGTACTTC
many NA TRBJ2-1 TRBV6-5 CASSYSNRGGSEQFF TGTGCCAGCAGTTACTCGAACAGGGGAGGGAGTGAGCAGTTCTTC
many NA TRBJ1-1 TRBV6-1 CASSDGFLGNTEAFF TGTGCCAGCAGTGATGGGTTCTTGGGTAACACTGAAGCTTTCTTT
NA NA TRBJ2-5 TRBV20-1 CSARPGGGGETQYF TGCAGTGCTAGACCGGGGGGAGGGGGAGAGACCCAGTACTTC
NA TRBD1 TRBJ2-7 TRBV7-6 CASSRGQGREQYF TGTGCCAGCAGCAGGGGACAGGGACGAGAGCAGTACTTC
NA TRBD1 TRBJ1-5 TRBV20-1 CSAPDRGLGQPQHF TGCAGTGCACCCGACAGGGGGCTGGGACAGCCCCAGCATTTT
few NA TRBJ1-5 TRBV12-3/TRBV12-4 CASSLDLGASNQPQHF TGTGCCAGCAGTTTAGATTTGGGGGCCTCAAATCAGCCCCAGCATTTT
many NA TRBJ1-6 TRBV15 CATSRDSSYNSPLHF TGTGCCACCAGCAGAGACAGCTCCTATAATTCACCCCTCCACTTT
NA NA TRBJ1-5 TRBV28 CASSPNQGGGNQPQHF TGTGCCAGCAGCCCAAATCAGGGAGGGGGCAATCAGCCCCAGCATTTT
NA NA TRBJ2-7 TRBV11-2 CASPAYEQYF TGTGCCAGCCCGGCCTACGAGCAGTACTTC
NA NA TRBJ2-7 TRBV5-6 CASSLYNSYEQYF TGTGCCAGCAGCTTGTATAACAGCTACGAGCAGTACTTC
NA NA TRBJ2-7 TRBV5-1 CASSLLKGYEQYF TGCGCCAGCAGCTTGCTAAAGGGCTACGAGCAGTACTTC
many NA TRBJ2-7 TRBV19 CASSIAGRSSYEQYF TGTGCCAGTAGTATAGCGGGGAGATCCTCCTACGAGCAGTACTTC
many TRBD1 TRBJ1-5 TRBV28 CASSSQGNQPQHF TGTGCCAGCAGTTCACAGGGGAATCAGCCCCAGCATTTT
medium-sized TRBD2 TRBJ2-1 TRBV9 CASSGAGIYNEQFF TGTGCCAGCAGCGGAGCGGGAATCTACAATGAGCAGTTCTTC
NA NA TRBJ1-4 TRBV20-1 CSARDWGAAGEKLFF TGCAGTGCTAGAGATTGGGGGGCGGCGGGTGAAAAACTGTTTTTT
few NA TRBJ2-2 TRBV12-3/TRBV12-4 CASKGGELFF TGTGCCAGCAAAGGGGGTGAGCTGTTTTTT
NA NA TRBJ2-5 TRBV14 CASSKRVKSTGETQYF TGTGCCAGCAGCAAGCGCGTGAAGTCTACGGGAGAGACCCAGTACTTC
NA NA TRBJ1-6 TRBV6-1 CASSAGEGGNSPLHF TGTGCCAGCAGTGCCGGCGAAGGTGGGAATTCACCCCTCCACTTT
many NA TRBJ1-1 TRBV19 CASSIFADGNTEAFF TGTGCCAGTAGTATTTTCGCGGACGGGAACACTGAAGCTTTCTTT
few NA TRBJ2-7 TRBV28 CASSLSGDGTYEQYF TGTGCCAGCAGTTTATCTGGGGACGGTACCTACGAGCAGTACTTC
NA NA TRBJ1-2 TRBV30 CAWSVAGGSSYGYTF TGTGCCTGGAGTGTAGCCGGTGGATCGTCATATGGCTACACCTTC
NA NA TRBJ2-3 TRBV5-1 CASSSVCHSTDTQYF TGCGCCAGCAGCTCTGTGTGCCACAGCACAGATACGCAGTATTTT
many TRBD1 TRBJ1-1 TRBV9 CASSPPQGAGNTEAFF TGTGCCAGCAGCCCACCCCAGGGGGCGGGGAACACTGAAGCTTTCTTT
many NA TRBJ1-4 TRBV30 CAWSVERQLNEKLFF TGTGCCTGGAGTGTAGAGAGACAGCTAAATGAAAAACTGTTTTTT
many NA TRBJ1-3 TRBV30 CAWSLHGNTIYF TGTGCCTGGAGTCTCCACGGGAACACCATATATTTT
few TRBD2 TRBJ2-7 TRBV18 CASSPGLAGGISYEQYF TGTGCCAGCTCACCGGGACTAGCGGGGGGAATATCCTACGAGCAGTACTTC
many NA TRBJ1-6 TRBV10-3 CAISEGGVGNSPLHF TGTGCCATCAGTGAGGGGGGAGTGGGGAATTCACCCCTCCACTTT
many NA TRBJ1-5 TRBV7-9 CASSFSQGGNQPQHF TGTGCCAGCAGCTTCTCCCAGGGTGGAAATCAGCCCCAGCATTTT
NA NA TRBJ2-7 TRBV2 CASSDEDVYYQQYF TGTGCCAGCAGTGATGAGGATGTCTACTACCAGCAGTACTTC
many TRBD2 TRBJ2-3 TRBV7-7 CASSFGPGLAGNVGGTDTQYF TGTGCCAGCAGCTTCGGGCCCGGGCTAGCGGGAAACGTCGGCGGCACAGATACGCAGTATTTT
many TRBD2 TRBJ2-7 TRBV24-1 CATSASGRAREQYF TGTGCCACCAGTGCCAGCGGGAGGGCCAGGGAGCAGTACTTC
NA NA TRBJ1-2 TRBV18 CASSPYRSQGYTF TGTGCCAGCTCACCATACAGGAGTCAAGGCTACACCTTC
many NA TRBJ1-5 TRBV5-1 CASSLGSGGSNQPQHF TGCGCCAGCAGCTTGGGATCGGGGGGAAGCAATCAGCCCCAGCATTTT
many TRBD2 TRBJ2-1 TRBV12-3/TRBV12-4 CASSLNSGRWNEQFF TGTGCCAGCAGTTTAAATAGCGGGAGATGGAATGAGCAGTTCTTC
once TRBD2 TRBJ2-1 TRBV11-3 CASSLGGLALDEQFF TGTGCCAGCAGCTTAGGGGGACTAGCCCTCGATGAGCAGTTCTTC
many NA TRBJ2-5 TRBV15 CATSRAVRGKETQYF TGTGCCACCAGCAGGGCAGTGAGGGGGAAGGAGACCCAGTACTTC
many TRBD2 TRBJ2-2 TRBV12-3/TRBV12-4 CASSRPPGLGRAGELFF TGTGCCAGCAGCCGCCCCCCGGGACTAGGGAGAGCCGGGGAGCTGTTTTTT
many NA TRBJ2-3 TRBV3-1 CASSQALTSADTQYF TGTGCCAGCAGCCAAGCCCTGACTAGTGCAGATACGCAGTATTTT
NA NA TRBJ2-5 TRBV27 CASSRRRPQETHYF TGTGCCAGCAGTCGGAGGCGCCCACAAGAGACCCATTACTTC